This TCR beta chain derives from a study of CD8+ T cells in alopecia areata (dated by TCRdb to 2016 to 2019). For the study in its entirety: Treated patients were enrolled in an open-label pilot trial of oral tofacitinib, 5 to 10 mg twice daily, for moderate-to-severe alopecia areata. Tofacitinib was given for 6 to 18 months, followed by 6 months of follow-up off drug to assess delayed response and recurrence. In humans, TCRbeta sequencing was performed on scalp tissue and on sorted CD4+ and CD8+ peripheral blood T cells from healthy controls and from patients with patchy or totalis/universalis alopecia areata. The study used high-throughput TCRbeta sequencing to examine T cell clonal expansion in alopecia areata, in both the C3H/HeJ mouse model and human patients. RNA was extracted with the PAXgene miRNA kit for fixed scalp, the miRNeasy kit for PBMCs, and the RNeasy kit for mouse skin. TCRbeta CDR3 regions were amplified by immunoSEQ multiplex PCR using 35 Vbeta forward and 13 Jbeta reverse primers. Disease severity in treated patients was measured with the SALT score, which quantifies the percentage of affected scalp surface area. Patients on tofacitinib were biopsied at baseline and after 4 and 24 weeks of treatment, and several of the patients also had a later scalp biopsy. Scalp clonality was compared across normal scalp (n=4), patchy alopecia areata scalp (n=8), and alopecia totalis/universalis scalp (n=8).

Summary of the overall study and its limitations: Scalp clonality and the number of expanded CD8+ clones among the top 100 scalp clones were significantly decreased by tofacitinib. Unlike mouse skin, which is dominated by gammadelta T cells, normal human skin has resident alphabeta T cells that are also sequenced, and this complicates analysis of the scalp TCR repertoire. Many expanded lesional clones persisted in scalp and blood during tofacitinib treatment, which may partly explain relapse after stopping treatment. TCR sequences shared between patients were less clear than in mice, possibly partly because of HLA diversity in the patient population. Because the treated cohort was small and included a single nonresponder, larger studies are needed to assess links between baseline CD8+ expansion and response. Compared with normal scalp, lesional scalp, particularly in alopecia totalis/universalis, had higher clonality and more expanded CD8+ clones, which suggests antigenic drive.

What the time point label conveys for this sample: around 22 weeks on oral tofacitinib. The label giving this sample's treatment or condition can be read as: oral pan-JAK inhibitor, 5-10 mg twice daily. Lesional scalp punch biopsies and peripheral blood were collected from alopecia areata patients. PBMCs were isolated by density centrifugation and stained for CD3, CD4 and CD8, after which CD4+ and CD8+ T cells were sorted on a FACSAria. The V end gives up 8 bases and the J end 5 bases, leaving 1 base in the junction not matched to a gene. From a lookup of the germline V gene (reference sequence), CDR1 and CDR2 are MNHEY and SMNVEV. The CDR3 spans 14 residues, from the cysteine through the phenylalanine. Of the read, only the CDR3 DNA is kept; its 42 bases are in frame from base 1. The library came from the immunoSEQ multiplex PCR assay. RNA was extracted from all samples and reverse transcribed into cDNA as template for TCR sequencing. First-strand cDNA was synthesized with SuperScript III using a 2:1 mix of oligo-dT and random hexamers. Amplification bias was assessed with a synthetic immune receptor repertoire, and residual bias was removed computationally. Per the authors' processing: Raw reads were preprocessed to remove errors, and CDR3 was defined according to IMGT conventions as the region from the conserved cysteine to phenylalanine. To get clonality, Shannon entropy was normalized by log2 of the number of productive unique TCRs and the result was subtracted from 1. Whether each scalp clone was CD4 or CD8 was inferred by checking scalp TCRbeta sequences against the CD4 and CD8 repertoires from sorted blood. As stored in TCRdb, this immuneACCESS dataset retains in-frame rearrangements with V and J assigned. A fraction of the clones does not appear; measured against another copy, unresolved V genes explain less than half of the discrepancy, and the remainder lacks a known reason. The V and J calls and clone size come from that table; D and trimming were worked out from the DNA. This sample gives roughly 200,000 clones in total; about 48% of them show up just once. The ten largest clonotypes hold roughly 10% of the sample.

In its sample, this clone was seen a few times. The clone's antigen remains unknown. The record has no base qualities; no much larger clone is one base away. The receptor comes from a human donor with alopecia areata. Sequenced material: CD8+ T cells sorted from blood, taken at week 24, from a patient treated with tofacitinib. Recombination connected TRBV27 to TRBJ2-1, and TRBD2 matches 15 of the central bases. The CDR3 corresponds to CASGTSGGNNEQFF. Here is the DNA: TGTGCCAGCGGGACTAGCGGGGGGAACAATGAGCAGTTCTTC.